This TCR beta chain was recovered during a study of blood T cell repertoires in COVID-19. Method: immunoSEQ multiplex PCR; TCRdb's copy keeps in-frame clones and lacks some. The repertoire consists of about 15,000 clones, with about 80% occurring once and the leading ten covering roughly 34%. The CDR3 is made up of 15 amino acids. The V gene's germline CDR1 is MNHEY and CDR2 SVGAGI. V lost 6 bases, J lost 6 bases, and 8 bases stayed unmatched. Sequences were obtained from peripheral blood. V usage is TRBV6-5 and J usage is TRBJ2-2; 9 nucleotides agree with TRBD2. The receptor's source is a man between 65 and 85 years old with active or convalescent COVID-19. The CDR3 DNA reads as TGTGCCAGCAGGCTGGTAGCGGGAGTCGCCGGGGAGCTGTTTTTT. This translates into CASRLVAGVAGELFF.